This TCR beta chain was identified in a study of response to subunit inactivated influenza vaccine (dated by TCRdb to the late 2010s). In terms of the full investigation: The study used deep quantitative T cell receptor repertoire profiling to track responses to a trivalent subunit inactivated influenza vaccine.

Study-wide findings and limitations: The authors proposed that each seasonal influenza vaccination may bring in only a limited number of new T cells.

Turning to this clonotype: This receptor's antigen is unknown. Base qualities are not at hand, and no much larger clone is one base apart.

From the cysteine up to the phenylalanine, the CDR3 has a length of 14 residues. Kept here is only the CDR3 DNA, which spans 42 bases and is read in frame from base 1. CDR1 and CDR2 (LGHNA, YSLEER) derive from the germline V gene. Relative to germline, V is missing 5 bases and J is missing 5 bases, with 5 bases of the junction outside any gene match. Preparation of the library involved RT-PCR. Reads for this sample came from an Illumina HiSeq 2500. TCRdb passed the public sequencing reads through fastp at Q25 and MiXCR, retaining productive beta sequences. Each entry merges the rows of one CDR3 protein and shows their most common DNA and genes. The table for this sample lists about 500,000 distinct CDR3 sequences; approximately 15% of them were counted only once. Together, the top ten hold over 2.5% of the sample.

The sequencing used CD4+ T cells sorted from PBMCs, collected about 24 months after vaccination. The TCR sequence derives from a man in his fifties or sixties who received an inactivated influenza vaccine. Donor details come from another sample of the same person, matched by shared clones. The rearrangement combines TRBV4-3 with TRBJ2-3, with 9 bases aligning to TRBD1. The CDR3 reads CASSVDRGQDTQYF. The nucleotide sequence reads as follows: TGCGCCAGCAGCGTGGACAGGGGACAAGATACGCAGTATTTT.